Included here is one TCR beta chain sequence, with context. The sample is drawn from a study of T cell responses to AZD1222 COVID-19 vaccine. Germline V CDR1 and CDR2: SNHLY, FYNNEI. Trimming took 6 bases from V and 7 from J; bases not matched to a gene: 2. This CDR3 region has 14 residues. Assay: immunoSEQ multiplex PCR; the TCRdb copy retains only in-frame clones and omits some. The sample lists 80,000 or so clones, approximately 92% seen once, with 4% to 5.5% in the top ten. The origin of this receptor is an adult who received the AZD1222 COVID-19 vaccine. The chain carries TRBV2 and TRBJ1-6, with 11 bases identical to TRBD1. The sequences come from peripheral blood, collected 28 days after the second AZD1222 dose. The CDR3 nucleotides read TGTGCCAGCAGCTGGGACAGGGGGAATTCACCCCTCCACTTT. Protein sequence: CASSWDRGNSPLHF.